The rows below give T cell receptor beta chains drawn from one sample of a study of blood T cell repertoires in COVID-19. The assay was immunoSEQ multiplex PCR, and TCRdb's table has in-frame clones only and misses some. The sample consists of 250,000 to 300,000 clones, 87% of them appearing once. The material sequenced was peripheral blood. The receptor source for this set is a woman between 45 and 60 years old who had recovered from COVID-19. Each CDR3 is given with its conserved first and last residue. D genes are given only for firm matches. Rows may omit the clone size; those that give it use once, few, many or a size class.

TRBD1	TRBV18	-	TRBJ1-1	TGTGCCAGCTCACCGGACAGGAAGAACACTGAAGCTTTCTTT	CASSPDRKNTEAFF
-	TRBV7-9	-	TRBJ1-1	TGTGCCAGCAGCTTAGTCAGGGTCGACACTGAAGCTTTCTTT	CASSLVRVDTEAFF
TRBD2	TRBV5-4	-	TRBJ2-3	TGTGCCAGCAGCCTACTAGCGGGAGGACCTGATACGCAGTATTTT	CASSLLAGGPDTQYF
TRBD2	TRBV7-8	-	TRBJ2-5	TGTGCCAGCAGCTTGATTAGCCAGGGAGGGGAGACCCAGTACTTC	CASSLISQGGETQYF
-	TRBV7-8	-	TRBJ2-1	TGTGCCAGCAGCTTAGCCCTCCTAGACAATGAGCAGTTCTTC	CASSLALLDNEQFF
-	TRBV29-1	once	TRBJ2-7	TGCAGCGTTGAATTGACTAGGGGGCAGTACTTC	CSVELTRGQYF
TRBD2	TRBV4-2	once	TRBJ2-1	TGTGCCAGCAGCCCGGCTAGCGGAACCTCCTACAATGAGCAGTTCTTC	CASSPASGTSYNEQFF
-	TRBV5-5	-	TRBJ1-2	TGTGCCAGCAGCTTGGGGCGGATCTATGGCTACACCTTC	CASSLGRIYGYTF
TRBD2	TRBV18	-	TRBJ2-5	TGTGCCAGCTCACCGGCGGGGGGGGAGACCCAGTACTTC	CASSPAGGETQYF
TRBD2	TRBV5-4	few	TRBJ2-2	TGTGCCAGCAGTTTACAGCGGGGGGATGCCGGGGAGCTGTTTTTT	CASSLQRGDAGELFF
-	TRBV2	-	TRBJ2-7	TGTGCCAGCAGTGTATTCGAGCAGTACTTC	CASSVFEQYF
-	TRBV9	-	TRBJ1-4	TGTGCCAGCAGCCGCCAGGGGATAGGAACTAATGAAAAACTGTTTTTT	CASSRQGIGTNEKLFF
-	TRBV5-1	-	TRBJ1-2	TGCGCCAGCAGCTTGAGGCAGGCGGAGAGGGAGGGCTATGGCTACACCTTC	CASSLRQAEREGYGYTF
-	TRBV30	-	TRBJ1-1	TGTGCCTGGAGGGGAGGGGGTTCGGGTGAAGCTTTCTTT	CAWRGGGSGEAFF
-	TRBV5-5	-	TRBJ1-6	TGTGCCAGCAGCTCAAACAGGGCCTATAATTCACCCCTCCACTTT	CASSSNRAYNSPLHF
-	TRBV16	-	TRBJ1-1	TGTGCCAGCAGCCGTTCAGCGGTGAACACTGAAGCTTTCTTT	CASSRSAVNTEAFF
-	TRBV7-9	few	TRBJ2-7	TGTGCCAGCAGCGATTCTATCGACTACGAGCAGTACTTC	CASSDSIDYEQYF